A single sample is the source of the 13 T cell receptor beta chains below, sequenced in a study of blood T cell repertoires in COVID-19. Sequencing was performed with immunoSEQ multiplex PCR; in TCRdb, only in-frame clones are kept and a portion is missing. This sample has about 170,000 clones, with roughly 84% found just once. The sequencing sample was made of peripheral blood. The source of these receptors is a man aged 18-30 years with active or convalescent COVID-19.

V and J are TRBV2 and TRBJ1-1; 7 nucleotides agree with TRBD1. Germline CDR1 reads SNHLY; CDR2 reads FYNNEI. The CDR3 is 14 amino acids. After removal of 1 base from V and 6 bases from J, the junction contained 5 bases not matched to a gene. CDR3 nucleotides: TGTGCCAGCAGTGAAGGACAGGGTATCTCTGAAGCTTTCTTT. It translates to CASSEGQGISEAFF.

This clone was picked up one time. The V and J genes are TRBV30 and TRBJ2-1; D is uncertain. V lost 2 bases to trimming and J lost 6 bases, with 11 bases between them. The CDR3 totals 13 residues. In germline, CDR1 is GTSNPN, CDR2 SVGIG (reference sequence). This chain's CDR3 is CAWSMGPPNEQFF. The CDR3 bases are TGTGCCTGGAGTATGGGCCCCCCCAATGAGCAGTTCTTC. The full variable domain, its missing parts supplied by reference TRBV30 and TRBJ2-1, is SQTIHQWPATLVQPVGSPLSLECTVEGTSNPNLYWYRQAAGRGLQLLFYSVGIGQISSEVPQNLSASRPQDRQFILSSKKLLLSDSGFYLCAWSMGPPNEQFFGPGTRLTVL.

The chain combines TRBV10-3 with TRBJ2-5; 7 bases line up with TRBD2. There are 13 residues in the CDR3. Germline CDR1 is ENHRY and CDR2 is SYGVKD. V gave up 8 bases and J gave up 2 bases; unmatched junction bases: 5. CDR3 sequence: CAIGPGGQETQYF. The CDR3 DNA sequence: TGTGCCATCGGACCGGGAGGACAAGAGACCCAGTACTTC.

V gene TRBV29-1 combines with J gene TRBJ2-1; a possible D gene is TRBD2 (6 bases). The germline V gene has CDR1 SQVTM and CDR2 ANQGSEA. CDR3 size: 12 residues. CDR3 DNA: TGCAGTAGCGGTACAACCTACAATGAGCAGTTCTTC. Translated, it gives CSSGTTYNEQFF.

V is TRBV5-1 and J is TRBJ1-2; weak D call: TRBD1 (5 bases). Germline values: CDR1 SGHRS, CDR2 YFSETQ. The V gene lost 1 base and the J gene lost 3 bases, with 13 bases spanning the gap. CDR3 length: 15 residues. DNA for the CDR3: TGCGCCAGCAGCTTGCGGCAGGGATCGGACTATGGCTACACCTTC. The encoded protein is CASSLRQGSDYGYTF.

The V gene is TRBV13, the J gene TRBJ1-1; the match to TRBD1 covers 10 bases. V shed 5 bases, J shed 0 bases, and the junction held 6 bases outside the gene matches. The CDR3 loop spans 16 amino acids. Germline V gives CDR1 PRHDT, CDR2 FYEKMQ (reference sequence). This chain's CDR3 is CASSPRDRGLNTEAFF. CDR3 nucleotides: TGTGCCAGCAGCCCCCGGGACAGGGGTTTGAACACTGAAGCTTTCTTT.

V gene TRBV24-1 combines with J gene TRBJ2-1, with D perhaps matching TRBD1 (5 bases). Germline V gene lookup returns CDR1 KGHDR and CDR2 SFDVKD. The CDR3 covers 13 residues. Between the trimmed V and J ends, which lost 4 bases and 9 bases, there was a span of 12 bases. In DNA, the CDR3 is TGTGCCACCAGTGAAGCTCTCGACAGTGAGCAGTTCTTC. Translating gives CATSEALDSEQFF.

The chain is built from TRBV5-1 and TRBJ1-2, with D possibly being TRBD1 (6 bases). Germline V gives CDR1 SGHRS, CDR2 YFSETQ. The length of the CDR3 is 15 residues. Trimming left V 0 bases short and J 3 bases short, with 12 bases between. CDR3 sequence reads: CASSLADRLDYGYTF. The CDR3 bases are TGCGCCAGCAGCTTGGCCGACAGGCTAGACTATGGCTACACCTTC.

The table lists this clone with many counts. This sequence joins TRBV6-5 and TRBJ1-2, with TRBD1 as a possible D gene (5 bases). There are 13 residues in the CDR3. Germline V gene data show CDR1 as MNHEY and CDR2 as SVGAGI. The ends were cut back, 7 bases at V and 8 bases at J, with 17 bases in the middle. In DNA form, the CDR3 reads TGTGCCAGCACACAAGAAGGGGCGCGGGGCTACACCTTC. Translating it yields CASTQEGARGYTF.

The chain is built from TRBV29-1 and TRBJ2-3; the D gene is possibly TRBD1 (7 bases). Trimming left V 5 bases short and J 4 bases short, with 13 bases between. This CDR3 is built from 13 residues. CDR1 and CDR2 from the germline V gene are SQVTM and ANQGSEA. The CDR3 loop reads CSVQGGPSDTQYF. The CDR3 region has the DNA TGCAGCGTTCAGGGGGGCCCCTCAGATACGCAGTATTTT.

V is TRBV7-2 and J is TRBJ1-2; the match to TRBD1 covers 7 bases. V trimming: 5 bases; J trimming: 0 bases; junction bases outside the gene matches: 9. This CDR3 spans 16 amino acids. Germline V CDR1 and CDR2: SGHTA, FQGNSA. CDR3 sequence reads: CASSPGTAKSNYGYTF. The DNA of the CDR3 is TGTGCCAGCAGCCCTGGGACAGCCAAATCTAACTATGGCTACACCTTC.

This chain connects TRBV29-1 to TRBJ1-4; 9 nucleotides agree with TRBD1. This CDR3 has 13 amino acids. Germline lookup yields CDR1 SQVTM and CDR2 ANQGSEA. After removal of 5 bases from V and 8 bases from J, the junction contained 6 bases not matched to a gene. Written as DNA, the CDR3 is TGCAGCGTTTCGACAGGGGGGGAGGAAAAACTGTTTTTT. It codes for CSVSTGGEEKLFF.

The genes are TRBV19 and TRBJ2-7; D unresolved. CDR1 and CDR2 from the germline V gene are LNHDA and SQIVND (reference sequence). The CDR3 totals 14 residues. V was clipped by 6 bases and J by 3 bases, with 15 bases between them. DNA for the CDR3: TGTGCCAGTAGCAAAGCCGCTACTGGCTACGAGCAGTACTTC. This translates into CASSKAATGYEQYF. The full variable domain, in which reference TRBV19 and TRBJ2-7 provide the parts outside the CDR3, is DGGITQSPKYLFRKEGQNVTLSCEQNLNHDAMYWYRQDPGQGLRLIYYSQIVNDFQKGDIAEGYSVSREKKESFPLTVTSAQKNPTAFYLCASSKAATGYEQYFGPGTRLTVT.